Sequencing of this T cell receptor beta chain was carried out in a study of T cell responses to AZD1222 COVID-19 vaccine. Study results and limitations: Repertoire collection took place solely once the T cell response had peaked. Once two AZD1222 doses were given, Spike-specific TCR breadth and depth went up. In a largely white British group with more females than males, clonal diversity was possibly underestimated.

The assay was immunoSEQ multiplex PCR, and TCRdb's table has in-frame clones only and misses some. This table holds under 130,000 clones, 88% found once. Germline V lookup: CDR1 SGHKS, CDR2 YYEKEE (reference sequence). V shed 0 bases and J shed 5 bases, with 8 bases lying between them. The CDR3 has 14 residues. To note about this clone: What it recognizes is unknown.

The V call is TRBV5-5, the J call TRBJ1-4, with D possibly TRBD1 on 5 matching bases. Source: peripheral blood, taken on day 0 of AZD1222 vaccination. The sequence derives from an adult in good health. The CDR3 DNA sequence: TGTGCCAGCAGCTTGGGGCAGGGAAATGAAAAACTGTTTTTT. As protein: CASSLGQGNEKLFF.